These 15 T cell receptor beta chains came from one sample sequenced in a study of T cells in tuberculosis. After thawing and overnight rest, PBMC were stained with GMM-loaded CD1B tetramer, viability dye and anti-CD3 for sorting. The lipid loaded on the CD1B tetramers was C32 glucose monomycolate from Rhodococcus equi. Data came from immunoSEQ multiplex PCR; TCRdb stores just in-frame clones and leaves some out. The table has approximately 57,000 clones, around 90% seen once. What was sequenced was CD1b-GMM tetramer-negative cells sorted from PBMCs. The receptors originated from an adult woman with latent tuberculosis.

The chain has TRBV5-6 and TRBJ1-6; D perhaps matches TRBD1 (5 bases). The CDR3 is made up of 15 amino acids. Germline CDR1 and CDR2: SGHDT and YYEEEE. V dropped 2 bases and J dropped 13 bases, with 19 bases sitting between them. The CDR3 loop reads CASSLGQGLNLPLHF. DNA for the CDR3: TGTGCCAGCAGCTTAGGCCAGGGCTTGAATTTGCCCCTCCACTTT.

The chain has TRBV28 and TRBJ1-2; 9 bases align to TRBD1. With V trimmed by 2 bases and J by 4 bases, 5 bases remained unmatched. The CDR3 runs to 15 residues. CDR1 MDHEN and CDR2 SYDVKM come from the germline V gene. CDR3 loop: CASSLGDRVSYGYTF. DNA of the CDR3: TGTGCCAGCAGTTTAGGGGACAGGGTATCCTATGGCTACACCTTC.

V gene TRBV28 combines with J gene TRBJ1-2, with TRBD1 as a possible D gene (5 bases). Trimming pared 11 bases from V and 8 bases from J, leaving 18 bases between. Germline CDR1 and CDR2: MDHEN and SYDVKM. The CDR3 length is 12 residues. The CDR3 nucleotides read TGTGCCGTCCAGGGTAACTCCTGGGGCTACACCTTC. Residues: CAVQGNSWGYTF.

The chain is built from TRBV19 and TRBJ2-7; 7 nucleotides match TRBD2. V shed 5 bases and J 0 bases; nucleotides not matched to a gene: 7. This CDR3 has 15 amino acids. The germline V gene has CDR1 LNHDA and CDR2 SQIVND (reference sequence). The CDR3 region has the DNA TGTGCCAGTAGTGCCACTAGCGCGGGCTCCTACGAGCAGTACTTC. Protein product: CASSATSAGSYEQYF.

This clone was observed a few times. The genes are TRBV7-9 and TRBJ2-7; 9 positions match TRBD2. Looked up from germline, CDR1 is SEHNR and CDR2 is FQNEAQ (reference sequence). There are 14 residues in the CDR3. J lost 7 bases, V lost 2 bases, and 6 bases had no gene match. CDR3 region: CASSLQAGGQEQYF. The CDR3 DNA reads TGTGCCAGCAGCTTACAAGCGGGGGGCCAGGAGCAGTACTTC.

This clone was counted once. The chain combines TRBV4-3 with TRBJ2-2; 7 nucleotides match TRBD1. V lost 4 bases and J lost 2; bases outside the gene matches: 4. The CDR3 length is 15 residues. From germline, CDR1 is LGHNA and CDR2 YSLEER. CDR3 amino acids: CASSLHRGNTGELFF. In DNA form, the CDR3 reads TGCGCCAGCAGCCTACACAGGGGAAACACCGGGGAGCTGTTTTTT.

The chain employs TRBV5-4 and TRBJ2-7; 9 nucleotides align to TRBD1. The CDR3 consists of 14 residues. V was pared by 4 bases and J by 3 bases, with 5 bases of the junction left unmatched. Per germline, CDR1 SGHNT and CDR2 YYREEE (reference sequence). CDR3 protein: CASSLWTGVYEQYF. Written as DNA, the CDR3 is TGTGCCAGCAGCCTATGGACAGGGGTCTACGAGCAGTACTTC.

The genes are TRBV4-2 and TRBJ1-1; weak D call: TRBD1 (6 bases). Per the germline V gene, CDR1 is LGHNA and CDR2 is YNFKEQ. This CDR3 comprises 16 residues. With 1 base removed from V and 2 bases from J, the gap between germline ends came to 14 bases. This CDR3 reads CASSQGPGDLNTEAFF. The CDR3 nucleotides read TGTGCCAGCAGCCAAGGGCCAGGGGATCTTAACACTGAAGCTTTCTTT.

This clone was observed a handful of times. This chain connects TRBV7-9 to TRBJ2-7, with 8 bases lining up with TRBD2. The CDR3 contains 13 residues. V was clipped by 4 bases and J by 7 bases; unmatched bases: 6. Germline-derived CDR1 and CDR2 are SEHNR and FQNEAQ (reference sequence). In nucleotides, the CDR3 is TGTGCCAGCAGCTCAGCGGGAGTGTCTGAGCAGTACTTC. Translation: CASSSAGVSEQYF.

The chain recombines TRBV19 with TRBJ1-1, with D perhaps matching TRBD1 (5 bases). Trimming took 4 bases from V and 4 from J, leaving 10 bases between them. Germline-derived CDR1 and CDR2 are LNHDA and SQIVND (reference sequence). CDR3 length: 13 amino acids. The CDR3 nucleotides are TGTGCCAGTAGTACTTTGGGGGGCACTGAAGCTTTCTTT. As protein: CASSTLGGTEAFF.

The chain combines TRBV18 with TRBJ2-2; tentatively, D is TRBD1 (6 bases). Deletions cut 3 bases from V and 7 bases from J, with 24 bases between. The CDR3 loop spans 18 amino acids. The germline gives CDR1 KGHSH, CDR2 LQKENI. This CDR3 reads CASSPFTSTGVLVGELFF. CDR3 DNA: TGTGCCAGCTCACCGTTCACCTCGACAGGTGTTTTGGTCGGGGAGCTGTTTTTT.

This rearrangement joins TRBV6-5 to TRBJ1-2; no clear D. There are 12 residues in the CDR3. Germline CDR1 is MNHEY and CDR2 is SVGAGI. V lost 5 bases, J lost 4 bases, and 8 bases lay in between. The CDR3 loop is CASSKPGYGYTF. CDR3 sequence (DNA): TGTGCCAGCAGTAAACCGGGCTATGGCTACACCTTC.

The rearrangement uses TRBV11-3 and TRBJ2-2, with 8 bases aligning to TRBD2. The V segment lost 6 bases and the J segment 5 bases; nucleotides outside the gene matches: 8. The CDR3 length is 15 residues. In germline, CDR1 is SGHNT, CDR2 YENEEA. CDR3 bases: TGTGCCAGCAGTGTCGAGGCGGGAGGTACCGGGGAGCTGTTTTTT. Residues: CASSVEAGGTGELFF.

The chain recombines TRBV6-1 with TRBJ1-2; TRBD1 might be the D (6 bases). CDR3 length equals 13 residues. V gave up 8 bases and J gave up 5 bases, with 15 bases separating them. Germline V CDR1 and CDR2: MNHNS, SASEGT. This CDR3 is CASGRGGGYGYTF. The DNA of the CDR3 is TGTGCCAGCGGACGGGGGGGCGGGTATGGCTACACCTTC.

This clone was seen only a few times. CDR3 coding DNA: TGTGCCAGCAGCGTAGGGGTAACTAGCGGGAGAGGGGACACCGGGGAGCTGTTTTTT. It translates to CASSVGVTSGRGDTGELFF. This sequence joins TRBV9 and TRBJ2-2; 11 nucleotides match TRBD2. V lost 0 bases, J lost 3 bases, and 10 bases stayed unmatched. Germline CDR1 and CDR2: SGDLS and YYNGEE. There are 19 residues in the CDR3.